This entry is about one TCR beta chain. Its antigen has not been determined. Base-call qualities are not available, and no considerably larger clone is one nucleotide away. This sample is part of a study of PD-1 blockade in classical Hodgkin lymphoma (dated by TCRdb to 2018 to 2020). The study in broad terms: The study used CyTOF and TCR beta sequencing to define a peripheral blood immune signature of response to PD-1 blockade in classical Hodgkin lymphoma. Here is what the overall study found, with its caveats: Baseline TCR diversity was reported as lower in newly diagnosed patients than in healthy donors, and lower still in relapsed/refractory patients. The study covered only a single clinical trial cohort, and the causes of the repertoire differences, possibly disease activity or prior therapy, were still not defined.

The germline V gene (reference sequence) yields LNHDA for CDR1 and SQIVND for CDR2. The CDR3 holds 17 amino acids from the cysteine to the phenylalanine. Just the 51-base CDR3 DNA is kept, in frame starting at base 1. Compared with germline, V lacks 4 bases and J lacks 4 bases; bases without a gene match: 11. The Qiagen DNeasy kit was used to extract genomic DNA from unsorted PBMCs and from the negatively selected CD4+ and CD8+ fractions. TCR beta CDR3 regions were subjected to amplification by immunoSEQ multiplex PCR with primers that anneal to V and J segments. Amplification bias was minimized using a synthetic immune receptor repertoire, and residual bias was removed computationally after sequencing. The published analysis was carried out like this. Repertoire diversity was quantified as the Shannon entropy index using custom Python scripts. The unsorted, CD4+ and CD8+ repertoires were each analyzed separately, with the exception of combined analyses, where CD4+ and CD8+ sequences were merged in silico. This is the immuneACCESS table as TCRdb keeps it, with only in-frame sequences that have V and J called. A part of the clones is gone; compared with another copy, unresolved V genes explain less than half, and the rest is unexplained. The V and J calls and clone size come from that table; D and trimming were worked out from the DNA. The sample contains 17,000 or so clones, approximately 90% of them found a single time. The ten largest make up around 3.9% of the sample.

According to the study, the label for this sample's time point signals: newly diagnosed, previously untreated cHL patient sample. As a comparison group for the relapsed/refractory trial patients, PBMCs were sequenced from patients with newly diagnosed, previously untreated classical Hodgkin lymphoma. Peripheral blood was collected in 8 mL Vacutainer Cell Preparation Tubes, from which PBMCs were isolated by centrifugation and then cryopreserved. Sequencing input: peripheral blood mononuclear cells (PBMCs). The chain is assembled from TRBV19 and TRBJ1-5, with 9 bases in between that match TRBD1. The source of this sequence is a human donor with classical Hodgkin lymphoma. Read as DNA, the sequence is TGTGCCAGTAGTAAGCGAAAGGACAGGGGCCTTAATCAGCCCCAGCATTTT. Its protein reads: CASSKRKDRGLNQPQHF.